Following are 18 T cell receptor beta chains from one sample sequenced in a study of T cell changes during pregnancy in multiple sclerosis. Sequencing was performed with immunoSEQ multiplex PCR; in TCRdb, only in-frame clones are kept and a portion is missing. The sample comprises tens of thousands of clones, about 94% of which are singletons, and roughly 0.81% rests with the top ten. This sample comprised peripheral blood, obtained in the third trimester of pregnancy. The receptors shown here come from a female donor with multiple sclerosis, enrolled in a pregnancy study.

V gene TRBV27 combines with J gene TRBJ2-2; no firm D call. This CDR3 is built from 18 residues. V was clipped by 4 bases and J by 0 bases, with 18 bases between them. The germline CDR1 and CDR2 sequences are MNHEY and SMNVEV (reference sequence). The CDR3: CASSSKLPSFANTGELFF. DNA for the CDR3: TGTGCCAGCAGTTCCAAACTCCCCTCATTCGCGAACACCGGGGAGCTGTTTTTT.

The chain employs TRBV4-1 and TRBJ2-2; tentatively, D is TRBD1 (6 bases). Germline values: CDR1 MGHRA, CDR2 YSYEKL. V was shortened by 4 bases and J by 5 bases, with 20 bases between the two germline ends. The CDR3 has 17 residues. CDR3 in DNA: TGCGCCAGCAGCCCGCACTTCGGGACAACAACGACCGGGGAGCTGTTTTTT. Encoded protein: CASSPHFGTTTTGELFF.

The V gene is TRBV5-4, the J gene TRBJ2-7; TRBD2 matches at 8 bases. CDR1 and CDR2 (germline): SGHNT, YYREEE (reference sequence). Trimming removed 4 bases from V and 0 bases from J; junction bases left unmatched: 3. The CDR3 has 14 amino acids. CDR3 sequence (DNA): TGTGCCAGCAGCCCGGGAGGGAGCTCCTACGAGCAGTACTTC. Amino acids: CASSPGGSSYEQYF.

CDR3 sequence reads: CASSQADVYEQYF. The CDR3 DNA reads TGCGCCAGCAGCCAAGCAGATGTCTACGAGCAGTACTTC. The chain uses TRBV4-1 and TRBJ2-7; D remains ambiguous. The CDR3 sequence is 13 residues long. Germline values: CDR1 MGHRA, CDR2 YSYEKL. V was pared by 1 base and J by 3 bases, with 7 bases between.

The rearrangement links TRBV9 to TRBJ2-1; 9 nucleotides agree with TRBD2. Germline loops: CDR1 SGDLS, CDR2 YYNGEE. Losses at the gene ends were 0 bases for V and 6 bases for J; bases not matched to a gene: 7. The CDR3 contains 16 residues. CDR3 residues: CASSVVAGGGLNEQFF. Written as DNA, the CDR3 is TGTGCCAGCAGCGTAGTTGCGGGAGGGGGTCTCAATGAGCAGTTCTTC.

The chain recombines TRBV30 with TRBJ2-7; the D is unclear. The CDR3 has 17 amino acids. Germline CDR1 is GTSNPN and CDR2 is SVGIG (reference sequence). V was clipped by 0 bases and J by 3 bases, with 21 bases between them. For the CDR3, the DNA is TGTGCCTGGAGTGTAAGGTCCCTCCAGGCCTTCTACTACGAGCAGTACTTC. Protein sequence: CAWSVRSLQAFYYEQYF.

The CDR3 coding sequence is TGCGCCAGCAGCGGTGACAGGGTCAGCAACACCGGGGAGCTGTTTTTT. Translation: CASSGDRVSNTGELFF. The chain links TRBV5-1 to TRBJ2-2, with 7 positions matching TRBD1. This CDR3 contains 16 residues. With V trimmed by 4 bases and J by 2 bases, 8 bases remained unmatched. Germline V CDR1 and CDR2: SGHRS, YFSETQ.

The J gene is TRBJ2-1, the V gene TRBV20-1, with D unresolved. CDR1 and CDR2 from the germline V gene are DFQATT and SNEGSKA (reference sequence). This CDR3 spans 10 amino acids. CDR3 bases: TGCAGCATAAAGAGGCCCGAGCAGTTCTTC. As protein: CSIKRPEQFF.

This clone was detected only a few times. This rearrangement joins TRBV28 to TRBJ1-2; D not certain. The germline CDR1 and CDR2 sequences are MDHEN and SYDVKM. CDR3 length: 11 amino acids. The V and J ends lost 10 bases and 10 bases respectively, with 16 bases between them. CDR3 nucleotides: TGTGCCACCACAGCGGATGATGACTACACCTTC. Amino acids: CATTADDDYTF.

The chain links TRBV6-6 to TRBJ2-1; 11 bases are a match to TRBD2. V dropped 4 bases and J dropped 10; count of bases not matched to a gene: 12. CDR1 and CDR2 (germline): MNHNY, SVGAGI (reference sequence). CDR3 length: 16 residues. DNA for the CDR3: TGTGCCAGCAGTTTGTCAGTAGCGGGAGGGGCAATGGAGCAGTTCTTC. Translating it yields CASSLSVAGGAMEQFF.

The chain carries TRBV18 and TRBJ1-2; no reliable D call. V shed 1 base and J shed 6 bases, with 15 bases lying between them. The CDR3 totals 15 residues. Germline CDR1 is KGHSH and CDR2 is LQKENI. CDR3 in amino acids: CASSPLRELSDGYTF. In DNA form, the CDR3 reads TGTGCCAGCTCACCACTGAGGGAGTTAAGCGATGGCTACACCTTC.

V usage is TRBV27 and J usage is TRBJ2-7; TRBD1 might be the D (6 bases). Germline CDR1 reads MNHEY; CDR2 reads SMNVEV (reference sequence). This CDR3 spans 14 amino acids. The germline V and J ends were trimmed by 4 bases and 2 bases, with 12 bases remaining between them. The CDR3 protein is CASSSGDNAYEQYF. Here the CDR3 DNA reads TGTGCCAGCAGTTCCGGGGACAATGCCTACGAGCAGTACTTC.

The chain is built from TRBV27 and TRBJ1-2, with D possibly TRBD1 on 5 matching bases. There are 12 residues in the CDR3. V lost 8 bases and J 5 bases, leaving 12 bases between the germline ends. From germline, CDR1 is MNHEY and CDR2 SMNVEV (reference sequence). The CDR3 here is CASWGLGYGYTF. The CDR3 nucleotides are TGTGCCAGCTGGGGCCTTGGGTATGGCTACACCTTC.

This clone was recorded a few times. The chain has TRBV6-1 and TRBJ1-1; 7 nucleotides agree with TRBD1. After removal of 4 bases from V and 6 bases from J, the junction contained 11 bases not matched to a gene. Germline CDR1 MNHNS, CDR2 SASEGT. The CDR3 is 15 residues long. Written as DNA, the CDR3 is TGTGCCAGCAGTGGAGGGGCAGGGGGTGAAGCTGAAGCTTTCTTT. This sequence encodes CASSGGAGGEAEAFF.

This clone was seen only once. This chain links TRBV7-2 with TRBJ2-1, with 15 nucleotides matching TRBD2. With V trimmed by 3 bases and J by 4 bases, 7 bases remained unmatched. The CDR3 contains 18 residues. Germline assignment: CDR1 SGHTA and CDR2 FQGNSA. The CDR3 sequence is CASSFSGLAGGKYNEQFF. Here the CDR3 DNA reads TGTGCCAGCAGCTTTTCGGGACTAGCGGGAGGAAAGTACAATGAGCAGTTCTTC. The variable domain in full, completed from reference TRBV7-2 and TRBJ2-1, reads GAGVSQSPSNKVTEKGKDVELRCDPISGHTALYWYRQSLGQGLEFLIYFQGNSAPDKSGLPSDRFSAERTGGSVSTLTIQRTQQEDSAVYLCASSFSGLAGGKYNEQFFGPGTRLTVL.

This clone was counted a single time. This rearrangement joins TRBV10-3 to TRBJ1-1; D gene ambiguous. CDR1 is ENHRY, CDR2 SYGVKD, per germline. The CDR3 is 11 residues long. V shed 2 bases and J shed 9 bases, with 7 bases lying between them. The CDR3 DNA reads as TGTGCCATCAGTGAGGCGGCAAAAGCTTTCTTT. This translates into CAISEAAKAFF.

This chain connects TRBV5-1 to TRBJ2-7; TRBD1 aligns across 7 bases. The V gene end was trimmed by 3 bases and the J gene end by 6 bases; junction bases not matched to a gene: 9. There are 14 residues in the CDR3. Germline CDR1 and CDR2: SGHRS and YFSETQ. The CDR3: CASSSTGVRIEQYF. The CDR3 region has the DNA TGCGCCAGCAGCTCTACAGGGGTCCGCATCGAGCAGTACTTC.

The genes are TRBV4-3 and TRBJ1-1; possible D gene TRBD1, 5 bases. This CDR3 has 13 residues. Per the germline V gene, CDR1 is LGHNA and CDR2 is YSLEER. V lost 3 bases to trimming and J lost 1 base, with 6 bases between them. The CDR3 DNA follows: TGCGCCAGCAGCCAGACAGCGAACACTGAAGCTTTCTTT. This translates into CASSQTANTEAFF.